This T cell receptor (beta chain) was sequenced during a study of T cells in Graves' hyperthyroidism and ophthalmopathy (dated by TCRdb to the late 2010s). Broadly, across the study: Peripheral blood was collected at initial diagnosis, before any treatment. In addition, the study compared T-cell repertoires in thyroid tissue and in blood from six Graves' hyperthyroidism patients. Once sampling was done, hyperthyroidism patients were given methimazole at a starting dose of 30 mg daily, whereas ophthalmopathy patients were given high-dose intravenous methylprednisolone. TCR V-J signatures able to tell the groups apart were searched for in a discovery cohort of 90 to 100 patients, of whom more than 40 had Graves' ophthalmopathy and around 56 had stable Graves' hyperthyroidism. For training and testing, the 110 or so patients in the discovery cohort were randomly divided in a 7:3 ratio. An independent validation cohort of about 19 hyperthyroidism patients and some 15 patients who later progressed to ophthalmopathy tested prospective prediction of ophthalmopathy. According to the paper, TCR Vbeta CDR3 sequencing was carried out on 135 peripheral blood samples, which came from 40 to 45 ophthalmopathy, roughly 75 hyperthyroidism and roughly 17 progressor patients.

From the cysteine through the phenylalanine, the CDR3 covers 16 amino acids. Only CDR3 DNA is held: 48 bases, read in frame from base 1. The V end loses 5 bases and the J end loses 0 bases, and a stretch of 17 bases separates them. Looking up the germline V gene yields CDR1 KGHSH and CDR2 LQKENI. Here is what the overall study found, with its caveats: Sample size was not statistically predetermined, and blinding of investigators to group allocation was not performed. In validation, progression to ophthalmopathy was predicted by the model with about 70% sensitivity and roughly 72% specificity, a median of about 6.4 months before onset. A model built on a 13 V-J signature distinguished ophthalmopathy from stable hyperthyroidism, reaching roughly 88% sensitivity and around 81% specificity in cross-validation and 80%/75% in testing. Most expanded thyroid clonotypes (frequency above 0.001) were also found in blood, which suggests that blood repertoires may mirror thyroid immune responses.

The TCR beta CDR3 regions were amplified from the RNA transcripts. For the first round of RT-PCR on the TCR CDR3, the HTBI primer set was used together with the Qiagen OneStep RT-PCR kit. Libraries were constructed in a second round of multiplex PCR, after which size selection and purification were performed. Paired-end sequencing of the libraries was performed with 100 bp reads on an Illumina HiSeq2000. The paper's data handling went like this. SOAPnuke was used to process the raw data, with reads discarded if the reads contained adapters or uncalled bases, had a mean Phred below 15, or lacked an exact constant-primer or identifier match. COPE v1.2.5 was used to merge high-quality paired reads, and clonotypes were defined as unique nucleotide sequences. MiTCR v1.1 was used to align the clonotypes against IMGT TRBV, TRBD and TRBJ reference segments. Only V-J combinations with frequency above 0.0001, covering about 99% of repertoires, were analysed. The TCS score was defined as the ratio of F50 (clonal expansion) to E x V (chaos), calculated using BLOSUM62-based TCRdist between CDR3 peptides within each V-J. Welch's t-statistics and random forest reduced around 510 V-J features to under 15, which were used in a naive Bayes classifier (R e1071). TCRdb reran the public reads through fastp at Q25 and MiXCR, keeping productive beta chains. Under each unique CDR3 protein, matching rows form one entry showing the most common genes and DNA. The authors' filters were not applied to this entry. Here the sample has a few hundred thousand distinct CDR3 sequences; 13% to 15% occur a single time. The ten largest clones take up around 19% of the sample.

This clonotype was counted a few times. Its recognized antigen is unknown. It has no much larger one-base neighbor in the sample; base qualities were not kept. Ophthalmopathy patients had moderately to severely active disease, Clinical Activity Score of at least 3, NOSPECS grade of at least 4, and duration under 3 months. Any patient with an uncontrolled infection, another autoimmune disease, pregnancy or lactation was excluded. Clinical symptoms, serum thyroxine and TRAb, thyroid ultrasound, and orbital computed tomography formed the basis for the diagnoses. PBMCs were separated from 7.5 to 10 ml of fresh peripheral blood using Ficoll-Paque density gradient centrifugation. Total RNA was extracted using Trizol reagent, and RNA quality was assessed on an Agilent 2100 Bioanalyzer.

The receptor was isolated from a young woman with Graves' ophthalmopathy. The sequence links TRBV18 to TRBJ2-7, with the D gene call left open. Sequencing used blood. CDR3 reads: CASSSSPGGSSYEQYF. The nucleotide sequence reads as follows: TGTGCCAGCTCATCTTCTCCCGGCGGTAGCTCCTACGAGCAGTACTTC.